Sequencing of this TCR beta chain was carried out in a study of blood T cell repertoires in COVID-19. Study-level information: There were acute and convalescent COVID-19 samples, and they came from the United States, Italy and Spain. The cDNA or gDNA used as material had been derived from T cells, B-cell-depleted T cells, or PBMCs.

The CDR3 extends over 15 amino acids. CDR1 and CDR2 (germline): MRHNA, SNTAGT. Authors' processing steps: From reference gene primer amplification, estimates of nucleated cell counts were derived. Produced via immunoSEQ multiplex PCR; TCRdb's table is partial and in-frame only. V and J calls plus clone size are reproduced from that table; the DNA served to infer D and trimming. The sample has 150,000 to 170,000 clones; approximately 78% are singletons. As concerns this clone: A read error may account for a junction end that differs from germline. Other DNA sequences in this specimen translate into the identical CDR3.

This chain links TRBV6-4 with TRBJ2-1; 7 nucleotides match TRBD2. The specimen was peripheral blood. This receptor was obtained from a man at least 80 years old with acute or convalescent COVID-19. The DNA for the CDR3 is TGTGCCAGCAGTGACTCTAGCGGGTTTTACAATGAGCAATTCTTC. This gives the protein CASSDSSGFYNEQFF.